The sequence of this T cell receptor (beta chain) was determined in a study of cytomegalovirus exposure and HLA in healthy donors. Across the whole study: Earlier findings included 117 million unique TCR beta sequences obtained from about 180 million T cells.

Germline V gives CDR1 SQVTM, CDR2 ANQGSEA. The V gene end was trimmed by 1 base and the J gene end by 0 bases; junction bases not matched to a gene: 2. The CDR3 is made up of 14 amino acids. Whole-study findings and limits: A later analysis found TCR association rates differed by HLA locus, highest for DRB1 and lowest for HLA-C. Apparent HLA restriction characterized most CMV-associated TCR beta chains in a later analysis. Donors were assumed by presence/absence analyses to have roughly uniform sequencing depth.

Details on this clone: Its antigen remains unknown.

PCR employed 60 Vbeta and 13 Jbeta primers. Data came from immunoSEQ multiplex PCR; TCRdb stores just in-frame clones and leaves some out. The table has around 76,000 clones, about 79% seen once. The sequenced sample consisted of PBMCs. This sequence joins TRBV29-1 and TRBJ2-7; 8 bases are shared with TRBD1. This sequence was found in a man aged 40-50 years in good health and CMV-seronegative. Here the CDR3 reads CSVEGQGSSYEQYF. The DNA for the CDR3 is TGCAGCGTTGAAGGACAGGGGAGCTCCTACGAGCAGTACTTC.